Described below is a single T cell receptor (beta chain) sequence and its context. Germline V CDR1 and CDR2: MNHEY, SVGEGT. There are 12 residues in the CDR3. V lost 4 bases to trimming and J lost 3 bases, with 6 bases between them. These data originate in a study of blood T cell repertoires in COVID-19. Study-wide background: The study drew acute and convalescent COVID-19 samples from the United States, Italy and Spain.

This table comes from immunoSEQ multiplex PCR, and its TCRdb copy is limited to in-frame clones, with some not included. This sample has 15,000 or so clones, with around 88% found just once. The source is a human donor in a cohort sampled during active COVID-19. V and J are TRBV6-2 or TRBV6-3 and TRBJ1-2; no reliable D call. The sequencing input was peripheral blood. The CDR3 spells CASSWEHYGYTF. In DNA, the CDR3 is TGTGCCAGCAGTTGGGAGCACTATGGCTACACCTTC.